Listed below are T cell receptor beta chains from one sample, sequenced in a study of human T cells and chemical hapten exposure. TCRdb re-called the RACE reads with MiXCR, one entry per CDR3 protein. The table has around 45,000 distinct CDR3 sequences, about 4.1% seen once. The sequenced sample was whole blood. The receptors derive from a human donor in good health. Some clones in this sample may be carry-over from other donors' samples. Each CDR3 is given with its conserved first and last residue. A D gene is named only where the DNA matches it firmly. Clone size appears in some rows only: once, few, many, or a class for an expanded clone.

few	TRBV12-3/TRBV12-4	TRBD1	CASRSPGTGWGEQFF
many	TRBV3-1	TRBD1	CASSLTGGNKNIQYF
many	TRBV20-1	-	CSAESRSTDTQYF
many	TRBV27	-	CASKPLDLQYNEQFF
-	TRBV6-5	TRBD1	CASSQAGTGLNSPLHF
-	TRBV11-2	-	CASSWDNYNEQFF
many	TRBV20-1	-	CSATELYEQYF
many	TRBV9	-	CASSVVGATEAFF
many	TRBV11-3	-	CASSLGLAMVGEQFF
many	TRBV13	-	CASSLAPPDTQYF
many	TRBV28	-	CASSYGPRRATDTQYF
many	TRBV13	TRBD1	CASSPLFRGRIDTEAFF
many	TRBV28	-	CASSFTGNPLGTEAFF
few	TRBV11-2	-	CASTHRSNVLTF
few	TRBV6-6	TRBD1	CASSYPDRGDEKLFF
few	TRBV6-6	-	CASSYPGTDTQYF
many	TRBV18	-	CASSPRVGERNTEAFF
-	TRBV7-9	TRBD2	CASSLYSGTVYNEQFF
many	TRBV6-2/TRBV6-3	-	CASSYSVGGYTF
few	TRBV28	-	CASSSAFSDTQYF
many	TRBV6-5	TRBD1	CASTTTGSGANVLTF
many	TRBV27	TRBD2	CASRSGRTGELFF
-	TRBV4-1	-	CASSPGIQGETQYF
many	TRBV28	-	CASRLISNSFSKPQHF
-	TRBV6-1	TRBD1	CASRRTGSNQPQHF
-	TRBV4-1	TRBD1	CASSQPRTGGKYEQYF
many	TRBV29-1	TRBD1	CQGSTGNAEAFF
many	TRBV6-5	-	CASIPAGVGETQYF
-	TRBV6-5	-	CASSYRGGEDNEQFF
-	TRBV7-3	-	CASSLDGTPGEQFF
many	TRBV6-5	TRBD1	CASSETGPGQPQHF
many	TRBV29-1	TRBD2	CSVERGGAGLAGSEQYF
few	TRBV20-1	TRBD2	CSATRLAGDEQYF
-	TRBV15	-	CATSGVSTTYEQYF
few	TRBV29-1	-	CSVEEGRNQPQHF
-	TRBV20-1	TRBD2	CSARDGRGLAADTQYF
few	TRBV18	-	CASSLTFGKETQYF
many	TRBV23-1	-	CASSHPQHRHSAETTSTDTQYF
-	TRBV5-1	-	CASSLASVSSTDTQYF